This T cell receptor beta chain is from a study of cytomegalovirus exposure and HLA in healthy donors. Across the whole study: The same platform used for the 650 to 850 first-cohort repertoires was also used for the 130 or so validation repertoires, as a later analysis reported. Study-level findings and limits: In a later analysis, first-cohort TCR clusters were found to tend to co-occur in the 120 or so validation repertoires. It was reported that the classifier diagnosed cytomegalovirus status with high specificity and sensitivity in both the original and validation cohorts.

The table came from immunoSEQ multiplex PCR; TCRdb's copy has only in-frame clones and leaves some out. Here the sample spans 350,000 or so clones, around 86% being singletons. This clone was counted a single time. Antigen: not known. V lost 2 bases and J lost 4, with 15 bases in between. Germline V gene data show CDR1 as MNHNS and CDR2 as SASEGT. The CDR3 has 16 residues. The sample taken for sequencing was PBMCs. The receptor was derived from a woman between 18 and 29 years old in good health and CMV-seronegative. The rearrangement links TRBV6-1 to TRBJ1-5; a possible D gene is TRBD1 (5 bases). The CDR3 protein is CASSESRGGINQPQHF. In DNA form, the CDR3 reads TGTGCCAGCAGTGAATCCCGGGGGGGGATAAATCAGCCCCAGCATTTT.